Listed here are 26 T cell receptor beta chains from one sample, sequenced in a study of cytotoxic CD8 clonotypes in ibrutinib-treated CLL. Assay: immunoSEQ multiplex PCR; the TCRdb copy retains only in-frame clones and omits some. There are tens of thousands of clones in the sample; 75% to 85% occur only once, and about 8% lies in the top ten. The specimen comprised PBMCs, sampled at disease progression, from a patient treated with ibrutinib. These receptors came from a human donor with chronic lymphocytic leukemia.

The chain employs TRBV7-2 and TRBJ2-2, with 8 positions matching TRBD1. Germline trimming cut 1 base from V and 4 bases from J; bases unmatched to any gene: 5. This CDR3 contains 16 residues. CDR1 SGHTA and CDR2 FQGNSA come from the germline V gene. The CDR3 nucleotides read TGTGCCAGCAGCTTAGGCTCCAGGGGGCTCACCGGGGAGCTGTTTTTT. It specifies CASSLGSRGLTGELFF.

This clone showed up just once. The chain joins TRBV18 to TRBJ1-1, with 8 bases lining up with TRBD1. The CDR3 has 14 residues. V shed 5 bases and J 4 bases; nucleotides not matched to a gene: 6. Per the germline V gene, CDR1 is KGHSH and CDR2 is LQKENI. The CDR3 DNA follows: TGTGCCAGCTCAACAGTAGACAGGGGCACTGAAGCTTTCTTT. Amino acids: CASSTVDRGTEAFF.

The genes are TRBV30 and TRBJ1-1, with D unresolved. The CDR3 is 9 residues long. In germline, CDR1 is GTSNPN, CDR2 SVGIG (reference sequence). V gave up 1 base and J gave up 7 bases, with 1 base separating them. CDR3 in amino acids: CAWSGEAFF. The CDR3 nucleotides read TGTGCCTGGAGTGGTGAAGCTTTCTTT.

CDR3 amino acids: CASSLGGQGLHEQYF. DNA of the CDR3: TGTGCCAGCAGCTTAGGGGGACAGGGTTTGCACGAGCAGTACTTC. The chain employs TRBV7-9 and TRBJ2-7; TRBD1 aligns across 9 bases. The V gene end was trimmed by 1 base and the J gene end by 5 bases; junction bases not matched to a gene: 6. The CDR3 has 15 amino acids. Germline-derived CDR1 and CDR2 are SEHNR and FQNEAQ (reference sequence).

The chain carries TRBV6-5 and TRBJ1-2; no reliable D call. There are 16 residues in the CDR3. V shed 0 bases and J shed 6 bases, with 17 bases lying between them. The germline gives CDR1 MNHEY, CDR2 SVGAGI. CDR3: CASSYSIRSPWDGYTF. Written as DNA, the CDR3 is TGTGCCAGCAGTTACTCGATTCGGTCGCCTTGGGATGGCTACACCTTC.

The V call is TRBV7-3, the J call TRBJ2-7; 10 bases are shared with TRBD1. Germline loops: CDR1 SGHTA, CDR2 FQGTGA. The CDR3 runs 14 residues. J lost 7 bases, V lost 4 bases, and 7 bases had no gene match. CDR3 amino acids: CASSSRQGAEEQYF. CDR3 DNA: TGTGCCAGCAGCTCCCGACAGGGGGCTGAGGAGCAGTACTTC.

V and J are TRBV6-1 and TRBJ1-5; D possibly corresponds to TRBD1 (5 bases). CDR1 is MNHNS and CDR2 is SASEGT in the germline V gene. V shed 5 bases and J shed 3 bases, with 11 bases lying between them. CDR3 length: 14 amino acids. The DNA of the CDR3 is TGTGCCAGCAGTATTCGGGGGATCAATCAGCCCCAGCATTTT. Protein product: CASSIRGINQPQHF.

As to this clone: One end of the junction is discordant with germline, which a read error may explain. The rearrangement joins TRBV2 to TRBJ1-5, with D possibly matching TRBD1 (5 bases). CDR1 and CDR2 (germline): SNHLY, FYNNEI. CDR3 length equals 14 residues. The CDR3 nucleotides read TGTGCCAGCAGTGAGATGAGGGGCAATCAGCCCCAGCGTTTT. Residues: CASSEMRGNQPQRF.

This chain connects TRBV30 to TRBJ2-7; tentatively, D is TRBD1 or TRBD2 (5 bases each). Trimming took off 7 bases at V and 5 bases at J, with 21 bases between the two ends. This CDR3 has 14 amino acids. CDR1 GTSNPN and CDR2 SVGIG come from the germline V gene (reference sequence). CDR3 DNA sequence: TGTGCCTCACTAAGGGGACCGGATCGGGACGAGCAGTACTTC. Its protein is CASLRGPDRDEQYF.

This chain connects TRBV6-6 to TRBJ2-1; the match to TRBD2 covers 10 bases. With 5 bases clipped from V and 7 bases from J, the junction kept 5 bases outside the gene matches. The CDR3 has 14 amino acids. The germline CDR1 and CDR2 sequences are MNHNY and SVGAGI (reference sequence). CDR3 sequence (DNA): TGTGCCAGCAGTGTTCCTAGCGGGAGTAATGAGCAGTTCTTC. Protein: CASSVPSGSNEQFF.

The J gene is TRBJ1-3, the V gene TRBV11-3; 8 bases agree with TRBD1. The ends lost 5 bases at V and 8 bases at J; junction bases unmatched: 5. The CDR3 runs to 13 residues. Germline loops: CDR1 SGHNT, CDR2 YENEEA. CDR3: CASSPDRGDTIYF. CDR3 coding DNA: TGTGCCAGCAGCCCCGACAGGGGTGACACCATATATTTT.

The rearrangement joins TRBV9 to TRBJ1-1; D call uncertain. Deletions cut 3 bases from V and 7 bases from J, with 16 bases between. The CDR3 totals 14 residues. CDR1 is SGDLS, CDR2 YYNGEE, per germline. The CDR3 DNA sequence: TGTGCCAGCAGCGATCTAACAGTTCCCCGTGAAGCTTTCTTT. It specifies CASSDLTVPREAFF.

J is TRBJ1-1 and V is TRBV12-5; D might be TRBD1 (6 bases). The V end lost 2 bases, the J end lost 4 bases, and 23 bases lay between the germline ends. Germline-derived CDR1 and CDR2 are LGHNT and FRNRAP. The CDR3 runs to 18 residues. In DNA, the CDR3 is TGTGCTAGTGGTTTGCCGCGTCCCGGGACATGGGAGGGCACTGAAGCTTTCTTT. Encoded protein: CASGLPRPGTWEGTEAFF.

This chain joins TRBV4-1 and TRBJ2-5, with a possible D match to TRBD2 (5 bases). CDR1 MGHRA and CDR2 YSYEKL come from the germline V gene. The CDR3 sequence is 15 residues long. V was shortened by 0 bases and J by 4 bases, with 12 bases between the two germline ends. The CDR3 sequence: CASSQDGVSGETQYF. DNA for the CDR3: TGCGCCAGCAGCCAAGATGGAGTCAGCGGAGAGACCCAGTACTTC.

This chain connects TRBV6-5 to TRBJ2-3; D ambiguous. The CDR3 is made up of 12 amino acids. V lost 7 bases and J lost 0, with 5 bases in between. Germline CDR1 MNHEY, CDR2 SVGAGI. The chain's CDR3 is CASTGSTDTQYF. CDR3 in DNA: TGTGCCAGCACAGGAAGCACAGATACGCAGTATTTT.

The V and J genes are TRBV5-1 and TRBJ1-4, with D hard to call. Per the germline V gene, CDR1 is SGHRS and CDR2 is YFSETQ. The V end was cut by 5 bases, the J end by 2 bases, with 10 bases between. CDR3 length equals 14 residues. The CDR3 DNA reads as TGCGCCAGCAGGCAGAGTTTCACTAATGAAAAACTGTTTTTT. Encoded protein: CASRQSFTNEKLFF.

This chain joins TRBV11-3 and TRBJ2-1, with D possibly matching TRBD2 (7 bases). V shed 3 bases and J shed 2 bases, with 8 bases lying between them. CDR1 and CDR2 (germline): SGHNT, YENEEA. CDR3 length equals 14 residues. The CDR3 DNA reads as TGTGCCAGCAGCTTGGGGGGGCCCTACAATGAGCAGTTCTTC. This encodes CASSLGGPYNEQFF.

The chain employs TRBV7-7 and TRBJ2-5, with TRBD1 matching over 7 bases. The CDR3 extends over 14 amino acids. After removal of 5 bases from V and 3 bases from J, the junction contained 6 bases not matched to a gene. The germline CDR1 and CDR2 sequences are SSHAT and FNYEAQ (reference sequence). The CDR3 loop reads CASSPGQEEETQYF. The CDR3 nucleotides are TGTGCCAGCAGCCCTGGACAGGAGGAAGAGACCCAGTACTTC. Full variable domain (rest looked up from reference TRBV7-7 and TRBJ2-5): GAGVSQSPRYKVTKRGQDVTLRCDPISSHATLYWYQQALGQGPEFLTYFNYEAQPDKSGLPSDRFSAERPEGSISTLTIQRTEQRDSAMYRCASSPGQEEETQYFGPGTRLLVL.

The chain couples TRBV19 to TRBJ2-1; 11 positions agree with TRBD2. The CDR3 is 16 amino acids. Trimming took 4 bases from V and 2 from J; bases not matched to a gene: 4. Germline V gene lookup returns CDR1 LNHDA and CDR2 SQIVND (reference sequence). CDR3 in amino acids: CASSRGTSGPYNEQFF. In DNA, the CDR3 is TGTGCCAGTAGTAGAGGGACTAGCGGACCCTACAATGAGCAGTTCTTC. Together with reference TRBV19 and TRBJ2-1, the CDR3 gives the full variable domain: DGGITQSPKYLFRKEGQNVTLSCEQNLNHDAMYWYRQDPGQGLRLIYYSQIVNDFQKGDIAEGYSVSREKKESFPLTVTSAQKNPTAFYLCASSRGTSGPYNEQFFGPGTRLTVL.

This clone is a singleton in its sample. The chain is built from TRBV10-2 and TRBJ1-1; 9 bases map to TRBD1. Losses at the gene ends were 3 bases for V and 11 bases for J; bases not matched to a gene: 13. The CDR3 contains 15 residues. Germline values: CDR1 WSHSY, CDR2 SAAADI. The CDR3, as DNA: TGCGCCAGCAGTGATTCAAGGGGTACCGGGACAGGGGCTTTCTTT. It yields the protein CASSDSRGTGTGAFF.

The chain recombines TRBV2 with TRBJ1-6, with 7 bases that match TRBD1. This CDR3 comprises 15 residues. J lost 7 bases, V lost 3 bases, and 6 bases had no gene match. Looked up from germline, CDR1 is SNHLY and CDR2 is FYNNEI. The CDR3 DNA reads TGTGCCAGCAGTGACGTCAGGGGGTTGAATTCACCCCTCCACTTT. It encodes CASSDVRGLNSPLHF.

This clone occurred once. The chain links TRBV5-1 to TRBJ2-3; unclear D gene. Germline-derived CDR1 and CDR2 are SGHRS and YFSETQ. Trimming removed 0 bases at V and 5 bases at J, with 7 bases between. CDR3 length equals 13 residues. CDR3 sequence (DNA): TGCGCCAGCAGCTTGGCCGTGGGAGATACGCAGTATTTT. This sequence encodes CASSLAVGDTQYF. The whole variable domain, remainder taken from reference TRBV5-1 and TRBJ2-3, is KAGVTQTPRYLIKTRGQQVTLSCSPISGHRSVSWYQQTPGQGLQFLFEYFSETQRNKGNFPGRFSGRQFSNSRSEMNVSTLELGDSALYLCASSLAVGDTQYFGPGTRLTVL.

V gene TRBV6-1 combines with J gene TRBJ2-6; D is unresolved. V lost 4 bases to trimming and J lost 0 bases, with 13 bases between them. This CDR3 spans 17 amino acids. CDR1 is MNHNS and CDR2 is SASEGT in the germline V gene. The CDR3 protein is CASSVAGDPSGANVLTF. In nucleotides, the CDR3 is TGTGCCAGCAGTGTGGCAGGAGACCCCTCTGGGGCCAACGTCCTGACTTTC.

By sample fraction, this clone is medium-sized (0.01 to 0.1%). The V call is TRBV11-2, the J call TRBJ2-1, with D perhaps TRBD1 (6 bases). This CDR3 region has 17 residues. Germline V gene lookup returns CDR1 SGHAT and CDR2 FQNNGV. V lost 5 bases to trimming and J lost 6 bases, with 23 bases between them. CDR3 sequence (DNA): TGTGCCAGCAGCATCGAAGACGGCAGGGTAGGGGGCAATGAGCAGTTCTTC. Translated, it gives CASSIEDGRVGGNEQFF.

The rearrangement uses TRBV6-1 and TRBJ2-5, with a tentative D call TRBD1 (5 bases). This CDR3 has 14 amino acids. The germline V and J ends were trimmed by 1 base and 6 bases, with 12 bases remaining between them. Germline CDR1 reads MNHNS; CDR2 reads SASEGT. The CDR3 DNA sequence: TGTGCCAGCAGTGAAGTTCCCAGGGCCAAGACCCAGTACTTC. Encoded protein: CASSEVPRAKTQYF.

The chain links TRBV4-1 to TRBJ2-3; 10 nucleotides agree with TRBD2. Per the germline V gene, CDR1 is MGHRA and CDR2 is YSYEKL. This CDR3 comprises 19 residues. V trimming: 0 bases; J trimming: 0 bases; junction bases outside the gene matches: 9. The CDR3: CASSQDRLAGATSTDTQYF. As DNA, the CDR3 is TGCGCCAGCAGCCAAGATCGGCTAGCGGGGGCGACTAGCACAGATACGCAGTATTTT.